The source of this TCR beta chain is a study of OX40 agonist ivuxolimab in advanced cancers. Study observations and caveats: Clones of CD4+ and CD8+ blood T cells grew by week 6 at doses of 0.1 to 3.0 mg/kg.

The germline V and J ends were trimmed by 9 bases and 5 bases, with 17 bases remaining between them. Looked up from germline, CDR1 is SGHNT and CDR2 is YENEEA. The CDR3 is 13 residues long. Clones were sequenced by immunoSEQ multiplex PCR, and TCRdb holds only the in-frame ones, with some missing. The sample contains about 56,000 clones, under 85% of which appear only once. Note on this clone: No antigen is known for it.

Sequencing was performed on CD4+ or CD8+ T cells sorted from blood, taken in a trial of the OX40 agonist ivuxolimab. The gene calls are TRBV11-3 and TRBJ2-7; the D gene is possibly TRBD2 (6 bases). The sequence was obtained from an adult with an advanced solid tumor such as melanoma, head and neck, liver or kidney cancer. DNA of the CDR3: TGTGCCAGGAGAGGGGAGGTCGGCCACGAGCAGTACTTC. It yields the protein CARRGEVGHEQYF.